A single sample gave rise to the 9 T cell receptor beta chains below, sequenced in a study of blood T cell repertoires in COVID-19. The protocol was immunoSEQ multiplex PCR, while the TCRdb copy is restricted to in-frame clones and leaves out a portion. The sample has a few hundred thousand clones; about 89% are singletons. The sequencing input was peripheral blood. Receptor source: a woman aged 45 to 65 with acute or convalescent COVID-19.

The V and J genes are TRBV2 and TRBJ2-3; a weak D match, TRBD1 (5 bases). Germline lookup yields CDR1 SNHLY and CDR2 FYNNEI. The CDR3 is 16 residues long. Trimming left V 2 bases short and J 2 bases short, with 14 bases between. The CDR3 loop reads CASSEYGAGNTDTQYF. The CDR3, as DNA: TGTGCCAGCAGTGAATATGGGGCAGGTAACACAGATACGCAGTATTTT.

The chain has TRBV4-1 and TRBJ2-1; 13 bases are shared with TRBD2. This CDR3 contains 17 residues. The germline V gene encodes CDR1 MGHRA and CDR2 YSYEKL. J gave up 7 bases and V 1 base, and 7 bases lay outside the gene matches. The CDR3: CASSQGRTSGRGNEQFF. CDR3 in DNA: TGCGCCAGCAGCCAAGGTCGGACTAGCGGGAGAGGTAATGAGCAGTTCTTC.

The chain is built from TRBV6-5 and TRBJ2-3, with TRBD2 identical over 9 bases. Germline-derived CDR1 and CDR2 are MNHEY and SVGAGI. V trimming: 3 bases; J trimming: 5 bases; junction bases outside the gene matches: 9. The length of the CDR3 is 16 residues. The CDR3 region is CASSYSSGAGGDTQYF. CDR3 DNA: TGTGCCAGCAGTTATTCTAGCGGGGCTGGGGGAGATACGCAGTATTTT.

This rearrangement joins TRBV7-3 to TRBJ1-5; 8 bases are a match to TRBD1. V gave up 5 bases and J gave up 4 bases; unmatched junction bases: 4. The CDR3 is made up of 14 amino acids. Germline V gene lookup returns CDR1 SGHTA and CDR2 FQGTGA. CDR3 region: CASSEQGGNQPQHF. As DNA, the CDR3 is TGTGCCAGCAGCGAACAGGGGGGTAATCAGCCCCAGCATTTT.

V and J are TRBV28 and TRBJ2-3; possible D gene TRBD2, 7 bases. Germline lookup yields CDR1 MDHEN and CDR2 SYDVKM. The germline V and J ends were trimmed by 0 bases and 1 base, with 17 bases remaining between them. This CDR3 is built from 18 residues. This CDR3 is CASSLWAGEDSGTDTQYF. The CDR3 DNA sequence: TGTGCCAGCAGTTTATGGGCGGGAGAGGACAGTGGCACAGATACGCAGTATTTT.

The V and J genes are TRBV7-9 and TRBJ1-4; TRBD1 aligns across 9 bases. This CDR3 is built from 15 residues. After removal of 2 bases from V and 8 bases from J, the junction contained 6 bases not matched to a gene. CDR1 and CDR2 from the germline V gene are SEHNR and FQNEAQ (reference sequence). The CDR3 nucleotides read TGTGCCAGCAGCTTAAAGGGACAGGGCAGGGAAAAACTGTTTTTT. Its translation is CASSLKGQGREKLFF.

The chain couples TRBV5-1 to TRBJ2-7, with TRBD1 identical over 7 bases. CDR1 is SGHRS, CDR2 YFSETQ, per germline. The CDR3 spans 14 residues. The V and J ends lost 1 base and 3 bases, in that order; junction bases with no gene match: 4. DNA of the CDR3: TGCGCCAGCAGCTTGCGGCAGGGGGACTACGAGCAGTACTTC. Translated: CASSLRQGDYEQYF.

The chain has TRBV5-1 and TRBJ1-4; D ambiguous. The V end lost 0 bases, the J end lost 0 bases, and 3 bases lay between the germline ends. Germline V gene lookup returns CDR1 SGHRS and CDR2 YFSETQ. This CDR3 region has 14 residues. For the CDR3, the DNA is TGCGCCAGCAGCTTGGTTACAACTAATGAAAAACTGTTTTTT. Translated, it gives CASSLVTTNEKLFF.

The chain has TRBV3-1 (or the pseudogene TRBV3-2) and TRBJ2-7, with 13 bases that match TRBD2. Looked up from germline, CDR1 is LGHDT and CDR2 is YNNKEL (reference sequence). The CDR3 spans 15 residues. Trimming cost V 4 bases and J 4 bases; bases outside gene matches: 4. The CDR3 loop reads CASSLQGLAGYEQYF. The DNA of the CDR3 is TGTGCCAGCAGCCTTCAGGGACTAGCGGGATACGAGCAGTACTTC.